The 5 T cell receptor beta chains in this list originate from one sample, sequenced in a study of blood T cell repertoires in COVID-19. The repertoire was sequenced with immunoSEQ multiplex PCR; TCRdb's copy has only in-frame clones and lacks some. The repertoire consists of approximately 150,000 clones, with around three quarters occurring once and the leading ten covering approximately 16%. The sample consisted of peripheral blood. The receptors were gathered from a man aged 50-59 years with acute or convalescent COVID-19.

This chain links TRBV7-2 with TRBJ1-2, with 8 bases fitting TRBD1. CDR3 length equals 16 residues. V shed 1 base, J shed 5 bases, and the junction held 9 bases outside the gene matches. Germline CDR1 is SGHTA and CDR2 is FQGNSA. CDR3 sequence: CASSLGRGQATYGYTF. The CDR3 bases are TGTGCCAGCAGCTTAGGTCGGGGACAGGCTACTTATGGCTACACCTTC. Combining the CDR3 with reference TRBV7-2 and TRBJ1-2 gives the whole variable domain GAGVSQSPSNKVTEKGKDVELRCDPISGHTALYWYRQSLGQGLEFLIYFQGNSAPDKSGLPSDRFSAERTGGSVSTLTIQRTQQEDSAVYLCASSLGRGQATYGYTFGSGTRLTVV.

The chain joins TRBV13 to TRBJ2-5; the match to TRBD2 covers 8 bases. V shed 2 bases, J shed 1 base, and the junction held 9 bases outside the gene matches. The length of the CDR3 is 17 residues. Looked up from germline, CDR1 is PRHDT and CDR2 is FYEKMQ (reference sequence). CDR3 sequence: CASSLMVETSVQETQYF. CDR3 nucleotides: TGTGCCAGCAGCTTAATGGTGGAGACTAGCGTCCAAGAGACCCAGTACTTC. Looking up the rest from reference TRBV13 and TRBJ2-5 gives the full variable domain: AAGVIQSPRHLIKEKRETATLKCYPIPRHDTVYWYQQGPGQDPQFLISFYEKMQSDKGSIPDRFSAQQFSDYHSELNMSSLELGDSALYFCASSLMVETSVQETQYFGPGTRLLVL.

The genes are TRBV14 and TRBJ1-3; the match to TRBD1 covers 7 bases. V was pared by 4 bases and J by 7 bases, with 4 bases of the junction left unmatched. Looked up from germline, CDR1 is SGHDN and CDR2 is FVKESK. The CDR3 is 13 amino acids. This CDR3 reads CASSLDRANTIYF. The DNA for the CDR3 is TGTGCCAGCAGCCTAGACAGGGCGAACACCATATATTTT.

This rearrangement joins TRBV5-1 to TRBJ1-1, with 8 positions matching TRBD1. Looked up from germline, CDR1 is SGHRS and CDR2 is YFSETQ. Trimming took 4 bases from V and 4 from J; bases not matched to a gene: 6. This CDR3 contains 14 residues. CDR3 protein: CASSRTGQGTEAFF. CDR3 coding DNA: TGCGCCAGCAGCCGTACCGGACAGGGCACTGAAGCTTTCTTT.

The V call is TRBV19, the J call TRBJ1-5, with 10 positions matching TRBD1. Looked up from germline, CDR1 is LNHDA and CDR2 is SQIVND (reference sequence). Losses at the gene ends were 5 bases for V and 4 bases for J; bases not matched to a gene: 8. This CDR3 has 16 residues. The CDR3, as DNA: TGTGCCAGTAGTCCTCGGACAGGGGGTGGTAATCAGCCCCAGCATTTT. As protein: CASSPRTGGGNQPQHF.